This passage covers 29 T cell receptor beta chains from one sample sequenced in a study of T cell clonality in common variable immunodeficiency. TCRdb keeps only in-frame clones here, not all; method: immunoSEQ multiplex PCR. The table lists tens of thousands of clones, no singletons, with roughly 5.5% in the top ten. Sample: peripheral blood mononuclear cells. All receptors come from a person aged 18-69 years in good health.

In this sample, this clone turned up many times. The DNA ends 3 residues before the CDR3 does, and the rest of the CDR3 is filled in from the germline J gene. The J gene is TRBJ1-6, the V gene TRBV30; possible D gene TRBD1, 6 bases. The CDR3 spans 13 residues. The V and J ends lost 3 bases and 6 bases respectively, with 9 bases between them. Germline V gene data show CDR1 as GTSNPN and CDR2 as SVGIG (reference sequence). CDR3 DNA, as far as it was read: TGTGCCTGGAGGGACAGTCCTAATTCACCC. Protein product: CAWRDSPNSP. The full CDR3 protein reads CAWRDSPNSPLHF.

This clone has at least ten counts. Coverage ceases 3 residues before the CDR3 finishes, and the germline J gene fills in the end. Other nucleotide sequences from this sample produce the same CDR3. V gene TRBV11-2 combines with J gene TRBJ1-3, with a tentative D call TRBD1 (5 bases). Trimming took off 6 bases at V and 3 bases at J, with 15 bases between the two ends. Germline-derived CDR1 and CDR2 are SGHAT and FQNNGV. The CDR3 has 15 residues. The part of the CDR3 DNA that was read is TGTGCCAGCAGAGAGATGACAGCTATTGGAAACACC. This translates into CASREMTAIGNT. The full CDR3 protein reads CASREMTAIGNTIYF.

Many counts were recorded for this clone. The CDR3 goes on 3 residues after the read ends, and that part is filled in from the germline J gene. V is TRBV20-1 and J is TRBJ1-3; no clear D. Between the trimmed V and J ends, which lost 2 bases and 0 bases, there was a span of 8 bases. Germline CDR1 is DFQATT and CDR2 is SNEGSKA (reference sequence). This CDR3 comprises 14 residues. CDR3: CSARSGRSGNTIYF. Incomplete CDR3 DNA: TGCAGTGCTAGATCAGGCCGCTCTGGAAACACC.

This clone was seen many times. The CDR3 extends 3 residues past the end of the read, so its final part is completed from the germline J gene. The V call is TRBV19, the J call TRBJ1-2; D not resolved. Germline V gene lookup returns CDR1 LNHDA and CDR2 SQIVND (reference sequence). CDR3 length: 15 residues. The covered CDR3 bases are TGTGCCAGTAGTATACCAGCGGGGAGTTACAATGAG. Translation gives CASSIPAGSYNE. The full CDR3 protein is CASSIPAGSYNEYTF. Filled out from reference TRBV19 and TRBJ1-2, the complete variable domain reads DGGITQSPKYLFRKEGQNVTLSCEQNLNHDAMYWYRQDPGQGLRLIYYSQIVNDFQKGDIAEGYSVSREKKESFPLTVTSAQKNPTAFYLCASSIPAGSYNEYTFGSGTRLTVV.

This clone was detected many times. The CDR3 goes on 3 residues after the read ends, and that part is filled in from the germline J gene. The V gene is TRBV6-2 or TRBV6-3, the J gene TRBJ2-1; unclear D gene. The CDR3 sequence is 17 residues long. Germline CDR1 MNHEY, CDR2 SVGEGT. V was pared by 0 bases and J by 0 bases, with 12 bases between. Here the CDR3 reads CASSYSKLGRSYNEQFF. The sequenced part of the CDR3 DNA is TGTGCCAGCAGTTACTCGAAATTAGGGCGCTCCTACAATGAG.

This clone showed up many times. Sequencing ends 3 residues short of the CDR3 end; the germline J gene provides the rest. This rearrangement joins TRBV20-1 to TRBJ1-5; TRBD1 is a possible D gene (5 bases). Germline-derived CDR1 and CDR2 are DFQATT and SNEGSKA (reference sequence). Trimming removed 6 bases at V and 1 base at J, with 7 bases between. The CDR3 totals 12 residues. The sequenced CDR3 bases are TGCAGTGCCGGGGGGAGCAATCAGCCC. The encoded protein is CSAGGSNQP. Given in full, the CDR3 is CSAGGSNQPQHF.

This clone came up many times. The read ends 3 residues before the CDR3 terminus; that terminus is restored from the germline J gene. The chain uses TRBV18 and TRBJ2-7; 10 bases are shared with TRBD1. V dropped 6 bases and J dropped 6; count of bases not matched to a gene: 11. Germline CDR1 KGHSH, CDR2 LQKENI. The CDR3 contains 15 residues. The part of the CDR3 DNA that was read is TGTGCCAGCTCCTCAAGGGACAGGGGTACCTCCGAG. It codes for CASSSRDRGTSE. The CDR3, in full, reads CASSSRDRGTSEQYF.

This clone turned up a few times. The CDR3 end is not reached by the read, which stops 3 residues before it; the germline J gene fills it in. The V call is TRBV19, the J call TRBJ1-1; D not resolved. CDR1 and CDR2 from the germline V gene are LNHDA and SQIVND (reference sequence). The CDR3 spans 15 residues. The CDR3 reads CASSIVAGSYNEAFF. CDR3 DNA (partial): TGTGCCAGTAGTATAGTGGCGGGCTCCTACAATGAG. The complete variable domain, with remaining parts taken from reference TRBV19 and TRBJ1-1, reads DGGITQSPKYLFRKEGQNVTLSCEQNLNHDAMYWYRQDPGQGLRLIYYSQIVNDFQKGDIAEGYSVSREKKESFPLTVTSAQKNPTAFYLCASSIVAGSYNEAFFGQGTRLTVV.

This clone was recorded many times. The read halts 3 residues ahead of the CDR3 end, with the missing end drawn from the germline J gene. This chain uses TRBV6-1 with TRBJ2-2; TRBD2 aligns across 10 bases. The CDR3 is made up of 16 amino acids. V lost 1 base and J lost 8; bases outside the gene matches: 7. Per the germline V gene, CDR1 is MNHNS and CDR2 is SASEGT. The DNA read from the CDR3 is TGTGCCAGCAGTGAAGGTCCGGGACTAGCGTTAGGGGAG. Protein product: CASSEGPGLALGE. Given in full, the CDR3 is CASSEGPGLALGELFF.

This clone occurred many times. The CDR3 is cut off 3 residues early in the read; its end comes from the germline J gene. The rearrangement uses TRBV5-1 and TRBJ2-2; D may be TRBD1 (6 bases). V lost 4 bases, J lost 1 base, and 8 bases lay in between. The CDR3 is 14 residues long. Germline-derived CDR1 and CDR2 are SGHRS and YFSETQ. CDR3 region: CASSEGQNTGELFF. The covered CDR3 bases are TGCGCCAGCAGCGAGGGACAGAACACCGGGGAG.

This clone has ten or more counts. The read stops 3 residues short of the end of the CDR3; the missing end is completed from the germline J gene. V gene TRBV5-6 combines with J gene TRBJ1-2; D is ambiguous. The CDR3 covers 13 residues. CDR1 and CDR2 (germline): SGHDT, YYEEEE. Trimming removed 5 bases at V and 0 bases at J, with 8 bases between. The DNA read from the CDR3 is TGTGCCAGCAGTGTTCTAGCTAACTATGGC. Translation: CASSVLANYG. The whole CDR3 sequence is CASSVLANYGYTF.

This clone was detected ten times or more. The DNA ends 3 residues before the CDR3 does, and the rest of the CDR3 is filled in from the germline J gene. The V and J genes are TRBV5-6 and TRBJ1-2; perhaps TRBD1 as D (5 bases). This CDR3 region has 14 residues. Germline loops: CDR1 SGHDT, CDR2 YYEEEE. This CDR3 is CASSRGGPGFGYTF. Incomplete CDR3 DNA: TGTGCCAGCAGTCGGGGGGGACCGGGTTTCGGC.

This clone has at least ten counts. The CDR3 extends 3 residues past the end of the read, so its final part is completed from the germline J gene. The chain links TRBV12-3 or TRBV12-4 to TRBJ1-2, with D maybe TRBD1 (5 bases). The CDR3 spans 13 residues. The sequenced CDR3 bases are TGTGCCAGCAGTTTTGGCCAGGGTGCAGGC. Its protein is CASSFGQGAG. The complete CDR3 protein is CASSFGQGAGYTF.

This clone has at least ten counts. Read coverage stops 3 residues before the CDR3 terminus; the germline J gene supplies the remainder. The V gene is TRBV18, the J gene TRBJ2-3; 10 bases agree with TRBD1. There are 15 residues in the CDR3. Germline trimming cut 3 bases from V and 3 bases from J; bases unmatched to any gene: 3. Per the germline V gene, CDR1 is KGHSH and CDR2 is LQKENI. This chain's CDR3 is CASSPGTGETDTQYF. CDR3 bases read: TGTGCCAGCTCACCCGGGACAGGGGAAACAGATACG.

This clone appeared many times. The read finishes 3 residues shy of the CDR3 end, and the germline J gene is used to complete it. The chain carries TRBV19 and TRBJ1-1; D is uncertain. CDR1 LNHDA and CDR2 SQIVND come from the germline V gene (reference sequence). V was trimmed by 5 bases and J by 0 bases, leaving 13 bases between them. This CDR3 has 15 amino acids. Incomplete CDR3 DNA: TGTGCCAGTAGTCCAAGGACTGAAGTGAACACTGAA. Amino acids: CASSPRTEVNTE. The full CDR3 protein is CASSPRTEVNTEAFF.

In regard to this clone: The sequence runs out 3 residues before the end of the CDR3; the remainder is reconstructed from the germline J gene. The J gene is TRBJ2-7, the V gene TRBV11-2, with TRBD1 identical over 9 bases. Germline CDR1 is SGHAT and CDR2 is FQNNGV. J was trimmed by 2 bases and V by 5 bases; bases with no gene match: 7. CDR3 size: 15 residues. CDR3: CASSPDRGGPYEQYF. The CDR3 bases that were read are TGTGCCAGCAGCCCAGACAGGGGGGGCCCCTACGAG.

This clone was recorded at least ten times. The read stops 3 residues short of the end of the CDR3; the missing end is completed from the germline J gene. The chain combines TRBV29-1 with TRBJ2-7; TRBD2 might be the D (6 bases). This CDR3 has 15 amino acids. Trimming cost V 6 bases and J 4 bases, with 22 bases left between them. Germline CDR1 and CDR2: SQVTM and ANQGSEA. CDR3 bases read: TGCAGCGTCGAGGGTTGGGGGGACTCGGGGTACGAG. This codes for CSVEGWGDSGYE. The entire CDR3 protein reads CSVEGWGDSGYEQYF.

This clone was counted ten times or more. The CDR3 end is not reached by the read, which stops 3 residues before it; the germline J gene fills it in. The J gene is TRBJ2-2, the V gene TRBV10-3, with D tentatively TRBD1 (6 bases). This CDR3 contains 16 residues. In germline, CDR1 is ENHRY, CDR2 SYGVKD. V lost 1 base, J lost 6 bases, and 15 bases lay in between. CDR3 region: CAISELDDRYAGELFF. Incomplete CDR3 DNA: TGTGCCATCAGTGAGTTAGACGACAGGTACGCCGGGGAG.

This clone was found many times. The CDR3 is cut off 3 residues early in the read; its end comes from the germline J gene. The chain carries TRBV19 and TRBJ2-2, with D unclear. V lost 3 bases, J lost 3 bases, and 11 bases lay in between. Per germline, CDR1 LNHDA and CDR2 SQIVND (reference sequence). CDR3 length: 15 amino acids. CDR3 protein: CASSIPGLDTGELFF. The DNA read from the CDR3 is TGTGCCAGTAGTATTCCCGGGTTGGACACCGGGGAG. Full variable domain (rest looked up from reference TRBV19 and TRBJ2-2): DGGITQSPKYLFRKEGQNVTLSCEQNLNHDAMYWYRQDPGQGLRLIYYSQIVNDFQKGDIAEGYSVSREKKESFPLTVTSAQKNPTAFYLCASSIPGLDTGELFFGEGSRLTVL.

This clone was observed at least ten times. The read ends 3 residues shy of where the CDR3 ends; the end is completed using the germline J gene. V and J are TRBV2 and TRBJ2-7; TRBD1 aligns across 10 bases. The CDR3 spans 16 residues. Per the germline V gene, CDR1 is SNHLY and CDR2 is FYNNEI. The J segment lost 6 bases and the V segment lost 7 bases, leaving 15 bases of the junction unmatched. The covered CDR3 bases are TGTGCCAGCATCATGACAGGGGGCCTTACTACTAGCGAG. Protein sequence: CASIMTGGLTTSE. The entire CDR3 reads CASIMTGGLTTSEQYF.

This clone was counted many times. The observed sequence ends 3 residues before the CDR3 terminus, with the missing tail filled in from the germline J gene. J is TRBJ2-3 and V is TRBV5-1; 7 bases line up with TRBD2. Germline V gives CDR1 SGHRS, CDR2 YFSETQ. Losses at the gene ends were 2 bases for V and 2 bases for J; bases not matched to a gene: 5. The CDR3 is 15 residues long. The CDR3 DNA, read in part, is TGCGCCAGCAGCTTCCTAGCGGAACCCACAGATACG. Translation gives CASSFLAEPTDT. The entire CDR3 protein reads CASSFLAEPTDTQYF.

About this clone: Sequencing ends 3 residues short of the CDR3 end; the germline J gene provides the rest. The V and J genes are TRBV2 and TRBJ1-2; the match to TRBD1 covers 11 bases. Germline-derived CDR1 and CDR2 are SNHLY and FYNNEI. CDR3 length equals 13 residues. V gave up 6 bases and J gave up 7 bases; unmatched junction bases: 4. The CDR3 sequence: CASSSDRGLGYTF. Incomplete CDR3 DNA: TGTGCCAGCAGCTCGGACAGGGGGCTTGGC.

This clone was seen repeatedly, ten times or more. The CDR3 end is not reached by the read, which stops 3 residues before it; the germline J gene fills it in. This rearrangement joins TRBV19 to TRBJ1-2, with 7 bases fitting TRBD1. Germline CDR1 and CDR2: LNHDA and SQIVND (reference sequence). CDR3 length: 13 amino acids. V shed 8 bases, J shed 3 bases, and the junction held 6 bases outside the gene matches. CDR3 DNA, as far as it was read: TGTGCCAGTGTGGACAGGAACTACTATGGC. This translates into CASVDRNYYG. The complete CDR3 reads CASVDRNYYGYTF.

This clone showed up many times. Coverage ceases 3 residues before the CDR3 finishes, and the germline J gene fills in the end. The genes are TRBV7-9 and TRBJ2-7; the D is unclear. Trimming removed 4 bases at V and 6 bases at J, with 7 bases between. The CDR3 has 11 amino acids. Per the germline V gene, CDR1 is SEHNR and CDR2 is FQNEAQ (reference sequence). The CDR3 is CASSSVSEQYF. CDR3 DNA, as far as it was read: TGTGCCAGCAGCTCTGTCAGCGAG. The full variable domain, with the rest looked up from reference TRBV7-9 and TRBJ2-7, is DTGVSQNPRHKITKRGQNVTFRCDPISEHNRLYWYRQTLGQGPEFLTYFQNEAQLEKSRLLSDRFSAERPKGSFSTLEIQRTEQGDSAMYLCASSSVSEQYFGPGTRLTVT.

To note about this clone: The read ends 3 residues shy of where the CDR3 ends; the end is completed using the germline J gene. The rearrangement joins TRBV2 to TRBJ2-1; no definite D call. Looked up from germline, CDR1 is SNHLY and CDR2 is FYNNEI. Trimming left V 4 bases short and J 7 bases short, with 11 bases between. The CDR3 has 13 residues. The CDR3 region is CASSGSYRNEQFF. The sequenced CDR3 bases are TGTGCCAGCAGTGGCTCTTACCGGAATGAG.

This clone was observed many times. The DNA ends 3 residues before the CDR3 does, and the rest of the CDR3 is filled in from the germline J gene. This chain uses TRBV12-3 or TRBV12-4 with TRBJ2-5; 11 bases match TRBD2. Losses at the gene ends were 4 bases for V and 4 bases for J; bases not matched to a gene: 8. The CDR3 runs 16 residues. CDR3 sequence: CASSSLAGGLGETQYF. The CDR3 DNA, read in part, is TGTGCCAGCAGTTCCCTAGCGGGAGGTTTGGGAGAGACC.

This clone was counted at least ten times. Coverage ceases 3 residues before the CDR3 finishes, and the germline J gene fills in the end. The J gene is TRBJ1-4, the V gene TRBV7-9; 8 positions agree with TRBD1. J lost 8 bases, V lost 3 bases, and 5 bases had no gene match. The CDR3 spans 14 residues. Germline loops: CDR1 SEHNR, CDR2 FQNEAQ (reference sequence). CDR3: CASSFGQGGEKLFF. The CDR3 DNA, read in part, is TGTGCCAGCAGCTTTGGACAGGGTGGGGAAAAA.

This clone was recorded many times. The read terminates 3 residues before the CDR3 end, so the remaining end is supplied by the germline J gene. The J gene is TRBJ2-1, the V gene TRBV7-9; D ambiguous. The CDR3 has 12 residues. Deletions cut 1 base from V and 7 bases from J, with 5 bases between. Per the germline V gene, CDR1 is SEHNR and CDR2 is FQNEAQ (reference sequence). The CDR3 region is CASSLGSNEQFF. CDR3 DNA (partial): TGTGCCAGCAGCTTAGGTTCAAATGAG. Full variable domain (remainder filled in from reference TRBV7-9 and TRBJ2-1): DTGVSQNPRHKITKRGQNVTFRCDPISEHNRLYWYRQTLGQGPEFLTYFQNEAQLEKSRLLSDRFSAERPKGSFSTLEIQRTEQGDSAMYLCASSLGSNEQFFGPGTRLTVL.

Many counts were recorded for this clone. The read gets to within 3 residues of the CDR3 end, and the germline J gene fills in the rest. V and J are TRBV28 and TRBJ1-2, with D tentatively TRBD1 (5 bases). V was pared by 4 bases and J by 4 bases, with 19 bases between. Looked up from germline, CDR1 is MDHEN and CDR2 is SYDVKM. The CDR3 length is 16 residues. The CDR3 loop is CASSSSDVTAIYGYTF. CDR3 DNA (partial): TGTGCCAGCAGTTCCAGTGACGTGACAGCGATCTATGGC.